This T cell receptor beta chain was recorded in a study of CD8 T cells in Susac syndrome. V lost 8 bases to trimming and J lost 1 base; unmatched junction nucleotides: 12. There are 16 residues in the CDR3. RNA amounts of roughly 0.45 to 1 ug underwent reverse transcription with random hexamers. MiXCR was run by TCRdb on the immunoSEQ multiplex PCR reads, yielding one entry per CDR3 protein. The sample carries about 280,000 distinct CDR3 sequences, roughly 85% recorded once. Control patients had untreated stable or active relapsing-remitting multiple sclerosis by revised McDonald criteria. The TCR originated in a human donor with multiple sclerosis. The chain joins TRBV12-3 or TRBV12-4 to TRBJ1-1; 8 positions agree with TRBD1. The sequenced material came from CD8+ T cells from PBMCs. This CDR3 reads CASSTGGRGSNTEAFF. In nucleotides, the CDR3 is TGTGCCAGCTCAACAGGGGGGCGAGGTTCGAACACTGAAGCTTTCTTT.